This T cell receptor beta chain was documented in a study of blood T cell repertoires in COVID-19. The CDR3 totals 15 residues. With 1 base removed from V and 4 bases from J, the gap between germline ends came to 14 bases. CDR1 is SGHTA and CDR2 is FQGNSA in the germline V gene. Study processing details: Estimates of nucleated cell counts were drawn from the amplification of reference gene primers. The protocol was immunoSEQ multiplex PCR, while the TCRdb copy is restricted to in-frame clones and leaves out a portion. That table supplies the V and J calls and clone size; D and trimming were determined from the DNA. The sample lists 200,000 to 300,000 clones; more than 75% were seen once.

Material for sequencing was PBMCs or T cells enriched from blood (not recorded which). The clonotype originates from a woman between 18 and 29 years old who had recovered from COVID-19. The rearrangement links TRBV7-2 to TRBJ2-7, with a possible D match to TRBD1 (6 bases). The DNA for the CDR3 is TGTGCCAGCAGCTTAGACCCCGGGACAAATTACGAGCAGTACTTC. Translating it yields CASSLDPGTNYEQYF.